The sample holds one count of the clone carrying this TCR beta chain. Authors' data handling: How many nucleated cells were present was estimated from reference gene primer amplification. Sequencing was performed with immunoSEQ multiplex PCR; in TCRdb, only in-frame clones are kept and a portion is missing. V, J and clone size were drawn from that table, and D and trimming were deduced from the DNA. Found here are 200,000 to 250,000 clones, around 80% of them singletons; the top ten hold around 13%. The CDR3 spans 13 residues. Germline V gene sequence: CDR1 SGHTA, CDR2 FQGNSA. V was pared by 5 bases and J by 5 bases, with 2 bases of the junction left unmatched. The sample originates from a study of blood T cell repertoires in COVID-19. Overall study context: There were acute and convalescent COVID-19 samples, and they came from the United States, Italy and Spain. Nucleic acid was either cDNA or gDNA, and it came from T cells, B-cell-depleted T cells, or PBMCs.

This chain connects TRBV7-2 to TRBJ1-4; TRBD1 matches at 7 bases. The receptor was derived from a human donor in a cohort sampled during active COVID-19. The sequenced sample was peripheral blood. CDR3 protein: CASSQGGNEKLFF. CDR3 DNA sequence: TGTGCCAGCAGCCAGGGGGGCAATGAAAAACTGTTTTTT.